This T cell receptor beta chain was observed in a study of beta chain features in type 1 diabetes. Notes on the study in general: cDNA sequencing could over-represent cells with high TCR expression. For TCRB rearrangement, an influence of HLA type remained unresolved here.

Sequencing targeted expressed TCRB transcripts, as all isolated RNA had been reverse transcribed. The protocol was immunoSEQ multiplex PCR, while the TCRdb copy is restricted to in-frame clones and leaves out a portion. The repertoire includes about 350,000 clones, around 19% of them detected once, and approximately 0.046% sits in the top ten. CDR1 is SGHRS, CDR2 YFSETQ, per germline. This CDR3 region has 13 residues. With 2 bases removed from V and 3 bases from J, the gap between germline ends came to 9 bases. Details on this clone: No antigen is known for it.

The sample taken for sequencing was naive CD4+ T cells from blood. This chain joins TRBV5-1 and TRBJ2-7; perhaps TRBD1 as D (5 bases). This receptor was identified in a woman aged 18-29 years in good health. The CDR3 region is CASSFDSNYEQYF. The CDR3 bases are TGCGCCAGCAGCTTCGACAGTAACTACGAGCAGTACTTC.